This TCR beta chain is from a study of blood T cell repertoires in COVID-19. This CDR3 is 13 amino acids long. Germline CDR1 reads SGHTA; CDR2 reads FQGTGA. V was pared by 3 bases and J by 4 bases, with 9 bases between. As originally analysed: Reference gene primer amplification in the assay estimated nucleated cell counts. Profiled with immunoSEQ multiplex PCR; TCRdb holds only in-frame clones, not every one. Clone size and V and J calls were adopted from that table, with D and trimming inferred from the DNA. In the table there are a few hundred thousand clones, around nine tenths of which are singletons. This clone was observed once.

The chain couples TRBV7-3 to TRBJ2-5, with a weak D call TRBD2 (5 bases). The receptor's source is a woman between 65 and 79 years old with active or convalescent COVID-19. The specimen was peripheral blood. The CDR3 protein is CASSFSRGETQYF. In DNA, the CDR3 is TGTGCCAGCAGCTTTTCACGGGGAGAGACCCAGTACTTC.